The 2 T cell receptor beta chains listed next were all sequenced from one sample in a study of blood T cell repertoires in COVID-19. Only in-frame clones appear in the TCRdb table, and some are missing; sequencing was by immunoSEQ multiplex PCR. The sample lists about 160,000 clones; about three quarters were seen once. Material for sequencing was peripheral blood. The receptors were sampled from a man aged 55 to 70 with acute or convalescent COVID-19.

V is TRBV4-1 and J is TRBJ2-1; weak D call: TRBD2 (7 bases). CDR3 length equals 17 residues. V was cut by 5 bases and J by 3 bases, with 20 bases left in between. Germline CDR1 reads MGHRA; CDR2 reads YSYEKL. CDR3 region: CASSWGGARVVYNEQFF. In nucleotides, the CDR3 is TGCGCCAGCAGCTGGGGGGGGGCCAGGGTGGTCTACAATGAGCAGTTCTTC.

This clone was detected ten times or more. This chain connects TRBV3-1 (or the pseudogene TRBV3-2) to TRBJ2-1; no clear D. Deletions cut 3 bases from V and 0 bases from J, with 6 bases between. The CDR3 totals 14 residues. Germline values: CDR1 LGHDT, CDR2 YNNKEL (reference sequence). The CDR3 spells CASSHLSSYNEQFF. In DNA form, the CDR3 reads TGTGCCAGCAGCCACCTGAGCTCCTACAATGAGCAGTTCTTC.